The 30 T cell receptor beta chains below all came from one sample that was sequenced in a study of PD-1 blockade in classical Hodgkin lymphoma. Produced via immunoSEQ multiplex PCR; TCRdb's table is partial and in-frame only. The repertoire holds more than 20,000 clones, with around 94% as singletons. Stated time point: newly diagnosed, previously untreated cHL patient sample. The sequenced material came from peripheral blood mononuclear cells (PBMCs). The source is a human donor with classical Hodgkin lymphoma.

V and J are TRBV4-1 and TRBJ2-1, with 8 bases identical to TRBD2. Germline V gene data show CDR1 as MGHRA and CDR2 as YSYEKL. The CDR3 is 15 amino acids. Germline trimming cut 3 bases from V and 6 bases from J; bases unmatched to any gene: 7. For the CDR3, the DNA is TGCGCCAGCAGCCAGGGGACTAGGGGCCGCAATGAGCAGTTCTTC. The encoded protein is CASSQGTRGRNEQFF.

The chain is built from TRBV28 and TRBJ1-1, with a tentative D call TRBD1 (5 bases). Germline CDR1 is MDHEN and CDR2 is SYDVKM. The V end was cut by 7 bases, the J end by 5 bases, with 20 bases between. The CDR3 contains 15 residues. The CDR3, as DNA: TGTGCCAGCACCCTGATCAGGGAGCTGGGGACTGAAGCTTTCTTT. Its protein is CASTLIRELGTEAFF. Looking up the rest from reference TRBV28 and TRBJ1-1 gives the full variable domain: DVKVTQSSRYLVKRTGEKVFLECVQDMDHENMFWYRQDPGLGLRLIYFSYDVKMKEKGDIPEGYSVSREKKERFSLILESASTNQTSMYLCASTLIRELGTEAFFGQGTRLTVV.

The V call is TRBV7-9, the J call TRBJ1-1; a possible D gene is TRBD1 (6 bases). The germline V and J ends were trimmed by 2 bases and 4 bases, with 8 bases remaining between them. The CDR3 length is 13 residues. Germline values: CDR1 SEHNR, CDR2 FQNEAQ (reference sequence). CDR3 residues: CASSLQGGTEAFF. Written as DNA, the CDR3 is TGTGCCAGCAGCTTACAAGGGGGCACTGAAGCTTTCTTT.

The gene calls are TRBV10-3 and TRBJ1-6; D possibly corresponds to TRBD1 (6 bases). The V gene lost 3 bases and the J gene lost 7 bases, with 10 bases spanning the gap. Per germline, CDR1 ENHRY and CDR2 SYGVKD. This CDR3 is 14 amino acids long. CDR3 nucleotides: TGTGCCATCAGTGAAGGGGGAAAAAATTCACCCCTCCACTTT. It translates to CAISEGGKNSPLHF.

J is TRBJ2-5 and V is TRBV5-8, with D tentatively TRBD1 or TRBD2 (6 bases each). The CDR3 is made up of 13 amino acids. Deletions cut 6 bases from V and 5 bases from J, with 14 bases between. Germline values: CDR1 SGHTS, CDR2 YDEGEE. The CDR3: CASTYRGGETQYF. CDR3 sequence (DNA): TGTGCCAGCACCTATCGAGGGGGGGAGACCCAGTACTTC.

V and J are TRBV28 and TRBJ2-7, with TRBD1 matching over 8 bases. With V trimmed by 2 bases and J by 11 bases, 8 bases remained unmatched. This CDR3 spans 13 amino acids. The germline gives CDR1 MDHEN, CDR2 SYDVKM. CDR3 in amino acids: CASSLDGTGLKYF. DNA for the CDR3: TGTGCCAGCAGTTTAGACGGGACAGGCCTAAAGTACTTC.

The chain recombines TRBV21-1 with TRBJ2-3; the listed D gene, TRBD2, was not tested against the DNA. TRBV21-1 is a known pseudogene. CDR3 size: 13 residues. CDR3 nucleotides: TGTGCCAGCAGCGAGTTTCGCACAGATACGCAGTATTTT. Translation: CASSEFRTDTQYF.

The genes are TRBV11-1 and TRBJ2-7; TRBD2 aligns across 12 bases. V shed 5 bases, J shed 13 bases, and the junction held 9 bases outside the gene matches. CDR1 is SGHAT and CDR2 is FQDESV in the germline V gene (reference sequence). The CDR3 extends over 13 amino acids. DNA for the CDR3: TGTGCCAGCAGCACCGGACTAGCGGGGAGACCCTACTTC. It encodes CASSTGLAGRPYF.

The CDR3 loop reads CASSLARWDGGYTF. CDR3 bases: TGCGCCAGCAGCTTGGCCCGGTGGGATGGAGGCTACACCTTC. The rearrangement uses TRBV5-1 and TRBJ1-2; D gene uncertain. The CDR3 has 14 amino acids. V was clipped by 0 bases and J by 8 bases, with 14 bases between them. Germline V gives CDR1 SGHRS, CDR2 YFSETQ.

The CDR3 region has the DNA TGTGCCAGCAGCTTGTATGTTGAGCGGGGGGGCCTAAAGACGGATACGCAGTATTTT. Encoded protein: CASSLYVERGGLKTDTQYF. The chain is built from TRBV7-8 and TRBJ2-3; TRBD2 matches 10 bases. V was pared by 3 bases and J by 6 bases, with 18 bases of the junction left unmatched. The germline V gene encodes CDR1 SGHVS and CDR2 FQNEAQ. The CDR3 contains 19 residues. The variable domain in full, completed from reference TRBV7-8 and TRBJ2-3, reads GAGVSQSPRYKVAKRGQDVALRCDPISGHVSLFWYQQALGQGPEFLTYFQNEAQLDKSGLPSDRFFAERPEGSVSTLKIQRTQQEDSAVYLCASSLYVERGGLKTDTQYFGPGTRLTVL.

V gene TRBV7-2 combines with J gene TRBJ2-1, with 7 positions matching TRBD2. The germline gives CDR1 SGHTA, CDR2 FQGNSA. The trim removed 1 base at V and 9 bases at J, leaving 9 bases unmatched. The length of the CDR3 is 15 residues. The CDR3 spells CASSLVGAGPSEQFF. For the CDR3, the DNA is TGTGCCAGCAGCTTAGTGGGAGCGGGACCGAGTGAGCAGTTCTTC.

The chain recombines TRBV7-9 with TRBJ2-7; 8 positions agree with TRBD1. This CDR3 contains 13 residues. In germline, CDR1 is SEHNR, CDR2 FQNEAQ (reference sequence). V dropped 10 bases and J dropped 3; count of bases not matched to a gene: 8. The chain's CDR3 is CATGSQGDYEQYF. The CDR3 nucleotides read TGTGCCACCGGATCACAGGGGGACTACGAGCAGTACTTC.

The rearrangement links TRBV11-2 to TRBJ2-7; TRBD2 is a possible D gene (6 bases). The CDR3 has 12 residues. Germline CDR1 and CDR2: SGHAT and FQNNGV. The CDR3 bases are TGTGCTAGTGGGGGGAGCTCCTACGAGCAGTACTTC. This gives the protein CASGGSSYEQYF. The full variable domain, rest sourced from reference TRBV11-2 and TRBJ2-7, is EAGVAQSPRYKIIEKRQSVAFWCNPISGHATLYWYQQILGQGPKLLIQFQNNGVVDDSQLPKDRFSAERLKGVDSTLKIQPAKLEDSAVYLCASGGSSYEQYFGPGTRLTVT.

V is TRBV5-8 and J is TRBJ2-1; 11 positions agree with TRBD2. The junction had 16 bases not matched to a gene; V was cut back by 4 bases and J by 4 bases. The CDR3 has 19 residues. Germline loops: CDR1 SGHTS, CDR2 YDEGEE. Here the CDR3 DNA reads TGTGCCAGCAGCATGCCGGGACTAGCGGTCAGTCCTCCGTACAATGAGCAGTTCTTC. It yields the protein CASSMPGLAVSPPYNEQFF.

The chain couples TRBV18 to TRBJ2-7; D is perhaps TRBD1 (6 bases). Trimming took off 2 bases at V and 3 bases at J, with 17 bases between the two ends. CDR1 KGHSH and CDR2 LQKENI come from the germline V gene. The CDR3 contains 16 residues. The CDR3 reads CASSPNGAQGIYEQYF. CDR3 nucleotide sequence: TGTGCCAGCTCACCAAACGGGGCCCAGGGGATCTACGAGCAGTACTTC.

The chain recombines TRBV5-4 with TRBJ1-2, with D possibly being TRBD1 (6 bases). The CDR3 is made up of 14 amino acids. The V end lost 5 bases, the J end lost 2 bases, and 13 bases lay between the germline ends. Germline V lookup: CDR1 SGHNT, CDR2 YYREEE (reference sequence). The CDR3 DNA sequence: TGTGCCAGCAGTTCCCCCAGGGGCAACTATGGCTACACCTTC. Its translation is CASSSPRGNYGYTF.

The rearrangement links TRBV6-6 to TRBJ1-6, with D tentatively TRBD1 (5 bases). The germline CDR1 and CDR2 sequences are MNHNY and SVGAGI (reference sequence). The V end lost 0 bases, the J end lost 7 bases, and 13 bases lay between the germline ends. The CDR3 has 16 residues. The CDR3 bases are TGTGCCAGCAGTTACTCGAGCCCAGGGCAGAATTCACCCCTCCACTTT. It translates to CASSYSSPGQNSPLHF.

The CDR3 region has the DNA TGTGCCAGCAGCTTAATCGGGACGCCGAACTCTGGAAACACCATATATTTT. It codes for CASSLIGTPNSGNTIYF. V is TRBV7-8 and J is TRBJ1-3; D possibly corresponds to TRBD1 (5 bases). With 2 bases removed from V and 0 bases from J, the gap between germline ends came to 14 bases. The length of the CDR3 is 17 residues. CDR1 SGHVS and CDR2 FQNEAQ come from the germline V gene.

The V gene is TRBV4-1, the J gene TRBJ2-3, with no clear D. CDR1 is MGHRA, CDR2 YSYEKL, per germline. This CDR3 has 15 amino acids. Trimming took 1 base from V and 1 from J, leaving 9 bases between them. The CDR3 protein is CASSQAPSGTDTQYF. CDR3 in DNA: TGCGCCAGCAGCCAAGCTCCGTCCGGCACAGATACGCAGTATTTT.

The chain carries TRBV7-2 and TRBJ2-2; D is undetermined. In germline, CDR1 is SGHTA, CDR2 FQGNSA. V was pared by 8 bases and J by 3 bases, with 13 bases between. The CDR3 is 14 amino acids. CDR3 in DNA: TGTGCCAGCCGTGTACCTTGGGACACCGGGGAGCTGTTTTTT. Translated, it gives CASRVPWDTGELFF.

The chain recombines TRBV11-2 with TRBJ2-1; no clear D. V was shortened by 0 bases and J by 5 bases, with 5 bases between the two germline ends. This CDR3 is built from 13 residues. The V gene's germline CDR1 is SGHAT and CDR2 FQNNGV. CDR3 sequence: CASSLDRNNEQFF. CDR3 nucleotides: TGTGCCAGCAGCTTAGACAGGAACAATGAGCAGTTCTTC.

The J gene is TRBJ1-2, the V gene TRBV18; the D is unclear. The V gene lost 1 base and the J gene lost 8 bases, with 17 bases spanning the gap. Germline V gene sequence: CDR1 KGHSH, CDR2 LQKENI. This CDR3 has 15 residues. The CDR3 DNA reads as TGTGCCAGCTCACCACTGGAAGGGTCCTCCGTCGGCTACACCTTC. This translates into CASSPLEGSSVGYTF.

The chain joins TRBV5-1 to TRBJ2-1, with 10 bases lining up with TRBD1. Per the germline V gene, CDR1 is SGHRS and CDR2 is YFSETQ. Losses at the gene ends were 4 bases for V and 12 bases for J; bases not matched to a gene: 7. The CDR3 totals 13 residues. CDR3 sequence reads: CASSPGQGVGQFF. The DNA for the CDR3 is TGCGCCAGCAGCCCTGGACAGGGGGTCGGGCAGTTCTTC.

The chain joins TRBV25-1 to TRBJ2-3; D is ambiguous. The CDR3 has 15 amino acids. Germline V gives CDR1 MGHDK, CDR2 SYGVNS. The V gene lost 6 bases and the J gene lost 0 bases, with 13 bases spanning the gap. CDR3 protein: CASSPLASSTDTQYF. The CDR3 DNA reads TGTGCCAGCAGCCCCCTGGCGTCTAGCACAGATACGCAGTATTTT.

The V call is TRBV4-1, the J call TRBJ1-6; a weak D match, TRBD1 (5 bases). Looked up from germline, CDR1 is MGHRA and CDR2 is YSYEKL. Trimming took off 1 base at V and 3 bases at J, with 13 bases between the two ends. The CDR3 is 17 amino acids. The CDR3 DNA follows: TGCGCCAGCAGCCAAGGGCCGGGACTTATCTATAATTCACCCCTCCACTTT. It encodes CASSQGPGLIYNSPLHF.

This CDR3 is CASSSTGTSGVSSYEQYF. In DNA, the CDR3 is TGTGCCAGCAGCTCAACCGGGACTAGCGGGGTTAGCTCCTACGAGCAGTACTTC. The V gene is TRBV7-7, the J gene TRBJ2-7, with 13 bases lining up with TRBD2. V shed 4 bases and J 0 bases; nucleotides not matched to a gene: 9. The length of the CDR3 is 18 residues. CDR1 SSHAT and CDR2 FNYEAQ come from the germline V gene (reference sequence).

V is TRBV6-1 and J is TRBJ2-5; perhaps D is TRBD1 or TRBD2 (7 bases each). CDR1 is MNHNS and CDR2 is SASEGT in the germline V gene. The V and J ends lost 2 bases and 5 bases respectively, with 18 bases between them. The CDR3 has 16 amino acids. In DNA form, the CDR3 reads TGTGCCAGCAGTGAATTGGAAGGTCAGGGGGGGGAGACCCAGTACTTC. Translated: CASSELEGQGGETQYF.

The CDR3 DNA follows: TGTGCCAGCTGTCAGTCGAACACCGGGGAGCTGTTTTTT. Its translation: CASCQSNTGELFF. V and J are TRBV6-1 and TRBJ2-2; D is ambiguous. Deletions cut 8 bases from V and 0 bases from J, with 7 bases between. Per germline, CDR1 MNHNS and CDR2 SASEGT. The CDR3 runs 13 residues.

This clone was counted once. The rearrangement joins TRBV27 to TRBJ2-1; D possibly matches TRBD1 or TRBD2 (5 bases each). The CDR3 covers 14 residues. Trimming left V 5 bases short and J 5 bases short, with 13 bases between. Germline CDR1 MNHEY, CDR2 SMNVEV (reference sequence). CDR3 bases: TGTGCCAGCAGTCGGGGACGCCTCAACAATGAGCAGTTCTTC. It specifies CASSRGRLNNEQFF.

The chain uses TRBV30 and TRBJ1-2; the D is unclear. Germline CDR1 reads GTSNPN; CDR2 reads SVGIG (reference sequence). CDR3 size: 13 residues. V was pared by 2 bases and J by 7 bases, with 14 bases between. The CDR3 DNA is TGTGCCTGGAGTCCTTCGAGGGAGAGTGGCTACACCTTC. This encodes CAWSPSRESGYTF.